This T cell receptor beta chain was found in a study of OX40 agonist ivuxolimab in advanced cancers. Study details: Participants, roughly 80% male, averaged about 56 years of age, ranging from roughly 20 to 85.

The junction had 6 bases not matched to a gene; V was cut back by 6 bases and J by 2 bases. The CDR3 runs to 15 residues. Germline V gene lookup returns CDR1 MDHEN and CDR2 SYDVKM. Data came from immunoSEQ multiplex PCR; TCRdb stores just in-frame clones and leaves some out. The repertoire has about 30,000 clones, 90% of them found once; the top ten carry 24%. Baseline was the first blood sampling point, followed by cycle 4 day 1 and cycle 7 day 1. The TCR originated in an adult with an advanced solid tumor such as melanoma, head and neck, liver or kidney cancer. This chain joins TRBV28 and TRBJ2-1; 8 positions match TRBD1. The sequences come from CD4+ or CD8+ T cells sorted from blood, collected in a trial of the OX40 agonist ivuxolimab. The CDR3 DNA sequence: TGTGCCAGCAGCCTAGACAGGGGCGCCTACAATGAGCAGTTCTTC. Protein: CASSLDRGAYNEQFF.